These 2 T cell receptor beta chains came from one sample sequenced in a study of blood T cell repertoires in COVID-19. The repertoire was sequenced with immunoSEQ multiplex PCR; TCRdb's copy has only in-frame clones and lacks some. This table has a few hundred thousand clones, 87% appearing once. The specimen sequenced was PBMCs or T cells enriched from blood (not recorded which). Receptors originate from a woman between 50 and 59 years old who had recovered from COVID-19.

J is TRBJ2-1 and V is TRBV27; 7 bases align to TRBD2. The J segment lost 4 bases and the V segment lost 5 bases, leaving 11 bases of the junction unmatched. The CDR3 is 16 residues long. Germline V gene data show CDR1 as MNHEY and CDR2 as SMNVEV (reference sequence). CDR3 DNA sequence: TGTGCCAGCAGTCGGGACCCGGGGGGTGGTTACAATGAGCAGTTCTTC. As protein: CASSRDPGGGYNEQFF.

CDR3: CASSAGQGYGYTF. CDR3 in DNA: TGTGCCAGCAGCGCGGGACAGGGATATGGCTACACCTTC. The chain employs TRBV28 and TRBJ1-2; 9 bases fit TRBD1. The V gene's germline CDR1 is MDHEN and CDR2 SYDVKM. The CDR3 loop spans 13 amino acids. The V segment lost 6 bases and the J segment 5 bases; nucleotides outside the gene matches: 4.